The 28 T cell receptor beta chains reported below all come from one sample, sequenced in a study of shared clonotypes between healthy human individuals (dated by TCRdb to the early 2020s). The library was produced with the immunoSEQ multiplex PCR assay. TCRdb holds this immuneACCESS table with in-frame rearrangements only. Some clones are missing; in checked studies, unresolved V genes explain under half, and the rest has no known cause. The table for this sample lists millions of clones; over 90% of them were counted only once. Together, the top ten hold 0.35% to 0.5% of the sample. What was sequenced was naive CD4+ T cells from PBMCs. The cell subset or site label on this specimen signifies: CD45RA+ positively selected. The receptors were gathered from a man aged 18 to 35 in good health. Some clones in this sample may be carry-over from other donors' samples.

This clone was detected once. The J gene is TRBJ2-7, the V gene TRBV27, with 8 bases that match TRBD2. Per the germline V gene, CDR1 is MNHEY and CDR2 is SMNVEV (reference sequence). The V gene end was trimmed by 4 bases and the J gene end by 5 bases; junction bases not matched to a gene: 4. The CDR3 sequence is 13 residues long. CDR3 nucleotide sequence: TGTGCCAGCAGTTCGGGGGGGTACCACGAGCAGTACTTC. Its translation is CASSSGGYHEQYF.

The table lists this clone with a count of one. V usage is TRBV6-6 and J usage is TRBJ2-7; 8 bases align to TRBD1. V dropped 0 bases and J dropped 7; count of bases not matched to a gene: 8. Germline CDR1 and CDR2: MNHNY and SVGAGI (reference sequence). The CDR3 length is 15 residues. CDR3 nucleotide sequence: TGTGCCAGCAGTTACTCGAGCCAGGGGGCTGGGGAGCAGTACTTC. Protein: CASSYSSQGAGEQYF.

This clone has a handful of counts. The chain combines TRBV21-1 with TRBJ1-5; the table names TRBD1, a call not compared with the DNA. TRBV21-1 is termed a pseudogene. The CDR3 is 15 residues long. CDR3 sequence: CASSVPDRGPQPQHF. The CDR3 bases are TGTGCCAGCAGCGTGCCTGACAGGGGGCCTCAGCCCCAGCATTTT.

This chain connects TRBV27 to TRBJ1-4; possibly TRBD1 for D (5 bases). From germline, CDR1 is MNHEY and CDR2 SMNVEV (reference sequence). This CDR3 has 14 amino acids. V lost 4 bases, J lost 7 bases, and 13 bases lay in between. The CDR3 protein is CASSWGGVSEKLFF. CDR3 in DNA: TGTGCCAGCAGTTGGGGAGGGGTTAGTGAAAAACTGTTTTTT.

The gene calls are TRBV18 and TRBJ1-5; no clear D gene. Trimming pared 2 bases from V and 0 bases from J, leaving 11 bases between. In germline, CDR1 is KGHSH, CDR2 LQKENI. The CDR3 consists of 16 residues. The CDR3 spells CASSPGQSDSNQPQHF. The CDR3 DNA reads TGTGCCAGCTCACCAGGTCAGTCGGATAGCAATCAGCCCCAGCATTTT.

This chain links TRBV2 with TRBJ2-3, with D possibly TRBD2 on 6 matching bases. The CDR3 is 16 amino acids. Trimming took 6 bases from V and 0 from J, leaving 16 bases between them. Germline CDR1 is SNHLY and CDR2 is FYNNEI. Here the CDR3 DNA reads TGTGCCAGCAGGCCTCCTTCTAGCGTTAGCACAGATACGCAGTATTTT. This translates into CASRPPSSVSTDTQYF. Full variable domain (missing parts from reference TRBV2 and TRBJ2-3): EPEVTQTPSHQVTQMGQEVILRCVPISNHLYFYWYRQILGQKVEFLVSFYNNEISEKSEIFDDQFSVERPDGSNFTLKIRSTKLEDSAMYFCASRPPSSVSTDTQYFGPGTRLTVL.

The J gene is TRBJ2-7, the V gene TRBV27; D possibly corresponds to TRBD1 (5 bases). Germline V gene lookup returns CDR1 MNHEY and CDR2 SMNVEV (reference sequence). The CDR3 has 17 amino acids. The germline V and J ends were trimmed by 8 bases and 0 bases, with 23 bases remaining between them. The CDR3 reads CASGFVTRQGGSYEQYF. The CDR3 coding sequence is TGTGCCAGCGGATTTGTGACCCGCCAGGGCGGCTCCTACGAGCAGTACTTC.

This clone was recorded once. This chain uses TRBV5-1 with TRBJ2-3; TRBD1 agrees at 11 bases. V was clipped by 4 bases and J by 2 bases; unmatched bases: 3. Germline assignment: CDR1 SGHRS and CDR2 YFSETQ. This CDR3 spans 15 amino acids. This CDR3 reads CASSGDRGDTDTQYF. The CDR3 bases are TGCGCCAGCAGCGGGGACAGGGGGGACACAGATACGCAGTATTTT.

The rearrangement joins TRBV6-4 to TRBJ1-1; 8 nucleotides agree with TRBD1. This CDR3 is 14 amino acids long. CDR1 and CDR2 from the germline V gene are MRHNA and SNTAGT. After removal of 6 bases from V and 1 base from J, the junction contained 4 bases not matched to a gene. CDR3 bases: TGTGCCAGCAGAGCAGGGGGCGCGAACACTGAAGCTTTCTTT. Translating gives CASRAGGANTEAFF.

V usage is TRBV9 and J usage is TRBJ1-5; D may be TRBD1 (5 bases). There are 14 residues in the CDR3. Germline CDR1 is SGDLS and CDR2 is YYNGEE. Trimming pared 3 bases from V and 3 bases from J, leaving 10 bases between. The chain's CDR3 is CASSGPGNNQPQHF. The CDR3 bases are TGTGCCAGCAGCGGTCCAGGGAACAATCAGCCCCAGCATTTT.

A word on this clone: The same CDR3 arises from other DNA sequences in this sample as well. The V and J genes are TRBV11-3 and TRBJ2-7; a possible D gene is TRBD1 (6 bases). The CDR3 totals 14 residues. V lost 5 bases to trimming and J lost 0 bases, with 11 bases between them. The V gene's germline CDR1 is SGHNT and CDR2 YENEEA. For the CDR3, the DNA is TGTGCCAGCAGCCTCGGACAGAGCTCCTACGAGCAGTACTTC. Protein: CASSLGQSSYEQYF.

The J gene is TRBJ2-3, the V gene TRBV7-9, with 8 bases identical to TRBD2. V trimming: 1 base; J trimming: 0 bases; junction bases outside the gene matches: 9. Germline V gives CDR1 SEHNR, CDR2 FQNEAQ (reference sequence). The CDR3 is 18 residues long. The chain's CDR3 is CASSLDASGRGSTDTQYF. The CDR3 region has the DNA TGTGCCAGCAGCTTAGATGCCAGCGGGAGAGGGAGCACAGATACGCAGTATTTT.

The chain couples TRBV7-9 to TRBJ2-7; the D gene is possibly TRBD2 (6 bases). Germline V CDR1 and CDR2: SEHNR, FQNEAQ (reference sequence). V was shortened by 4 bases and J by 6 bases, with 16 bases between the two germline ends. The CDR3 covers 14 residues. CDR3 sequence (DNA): TGTGCCAGCAGCTGGAGGGGAGGAGTCGGCGAGCAGTACTTC. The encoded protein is CASSWRGGVGEQYF.

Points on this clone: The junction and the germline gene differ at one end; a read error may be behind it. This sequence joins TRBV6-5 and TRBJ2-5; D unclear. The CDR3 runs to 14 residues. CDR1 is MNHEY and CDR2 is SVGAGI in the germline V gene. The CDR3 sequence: CASSYSGPQGTQYF. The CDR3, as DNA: TGTGCCAGCAGTTACTCCGGGCCCCAAGGGACCCAGTACTTC.

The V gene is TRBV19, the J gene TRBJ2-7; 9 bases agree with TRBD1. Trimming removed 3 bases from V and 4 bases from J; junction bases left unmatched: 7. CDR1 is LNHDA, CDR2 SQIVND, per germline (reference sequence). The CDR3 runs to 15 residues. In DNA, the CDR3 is TGTGCCAGTAGTATTCAAGGGGACAGGGATTACGAGCAGTACTTC. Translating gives CASSIQGDRDYEQYF.

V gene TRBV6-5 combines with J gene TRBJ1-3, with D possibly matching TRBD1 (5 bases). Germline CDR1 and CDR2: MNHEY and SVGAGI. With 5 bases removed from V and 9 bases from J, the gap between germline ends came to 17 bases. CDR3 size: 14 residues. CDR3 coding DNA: TGTGCCAGCAGTCCCCATGGGGCGGGGAGCACCATATATTTT. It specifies CASSPHGAGSTIYF.

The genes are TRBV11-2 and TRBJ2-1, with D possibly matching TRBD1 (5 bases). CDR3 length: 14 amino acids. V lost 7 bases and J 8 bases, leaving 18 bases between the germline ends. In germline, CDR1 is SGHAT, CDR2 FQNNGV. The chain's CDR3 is CASTQTRVGYEQFF. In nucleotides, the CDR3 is TGTGCCAGCACCCAAACCAGGGTCGGATATGAGCAGTTCTTC.

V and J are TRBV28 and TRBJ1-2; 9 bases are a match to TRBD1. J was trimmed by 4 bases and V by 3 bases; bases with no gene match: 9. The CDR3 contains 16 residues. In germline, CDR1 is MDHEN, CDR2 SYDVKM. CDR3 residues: CASSLGGQGGGYGYTF. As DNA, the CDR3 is TGTGCCAGCAGTTTGGGGGGACAGGGCGGTGGCTATGGCTACACCTTC.

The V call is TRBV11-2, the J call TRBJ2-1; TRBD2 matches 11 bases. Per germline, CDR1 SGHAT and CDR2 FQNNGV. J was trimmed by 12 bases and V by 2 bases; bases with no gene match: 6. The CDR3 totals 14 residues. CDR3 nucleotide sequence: TGTGCCAGCAGCTTAAGTACTAGCGGGAGTTGGCAGTTCTTC. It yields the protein CASSLSTSGSWQFF.

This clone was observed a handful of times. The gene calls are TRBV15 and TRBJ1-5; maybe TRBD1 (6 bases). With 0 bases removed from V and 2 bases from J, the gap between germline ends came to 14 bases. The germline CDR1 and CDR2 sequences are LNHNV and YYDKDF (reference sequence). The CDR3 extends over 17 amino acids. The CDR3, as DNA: TGTGCCACCAGCAGAGACCGGGGGGGCGCGGGCAATCAGCCCCAGCATTTT. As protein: CATSRDRGGAGNQPQHF.

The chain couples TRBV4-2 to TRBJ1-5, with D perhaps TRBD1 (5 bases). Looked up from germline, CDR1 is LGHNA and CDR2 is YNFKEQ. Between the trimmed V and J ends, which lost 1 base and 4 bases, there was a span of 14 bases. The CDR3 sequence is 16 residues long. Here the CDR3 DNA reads TGTGCCAGCAGCCAAGCCGGGGGTCGCGAAAATCAGCCCCAGCATTTT. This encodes CASSQAGGRENQPQHF.

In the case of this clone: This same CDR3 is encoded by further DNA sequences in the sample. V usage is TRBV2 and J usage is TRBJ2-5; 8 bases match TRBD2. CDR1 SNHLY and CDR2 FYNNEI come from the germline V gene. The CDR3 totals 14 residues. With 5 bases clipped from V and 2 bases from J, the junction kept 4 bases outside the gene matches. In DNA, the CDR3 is TGTGCCAGCAGTCGGGCTAGCGGGCAAGAGACCCAGTACTTC. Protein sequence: CASSRASGQETQYF.

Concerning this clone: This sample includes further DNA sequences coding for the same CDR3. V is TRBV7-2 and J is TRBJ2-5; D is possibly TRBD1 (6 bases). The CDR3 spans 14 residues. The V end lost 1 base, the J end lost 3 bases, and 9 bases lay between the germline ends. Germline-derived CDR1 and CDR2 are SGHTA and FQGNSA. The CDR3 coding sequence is TGTGCCAGCAGCTTAGGTGGGGGCAAAGAGACCCAGTACTTC. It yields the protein CASSLGGGKETQYF.

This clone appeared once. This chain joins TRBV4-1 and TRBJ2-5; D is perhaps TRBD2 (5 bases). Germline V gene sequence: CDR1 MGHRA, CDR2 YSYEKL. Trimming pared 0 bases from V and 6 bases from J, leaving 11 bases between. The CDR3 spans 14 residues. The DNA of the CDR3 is TGCGCCAGCAGCCAAGATGTGGGAGTGAAGACCCAGTACTTC. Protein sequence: CASSQDVGVKTQYF.

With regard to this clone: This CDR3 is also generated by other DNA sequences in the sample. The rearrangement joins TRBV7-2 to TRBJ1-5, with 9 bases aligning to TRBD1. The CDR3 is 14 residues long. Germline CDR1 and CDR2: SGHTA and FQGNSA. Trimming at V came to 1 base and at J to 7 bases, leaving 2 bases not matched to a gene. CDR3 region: CASSLVGQGQPQHF. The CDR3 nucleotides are TGTGCCAGCAGCTTAGTTGGACAGGGGCAGCCCCAGCATTTT.

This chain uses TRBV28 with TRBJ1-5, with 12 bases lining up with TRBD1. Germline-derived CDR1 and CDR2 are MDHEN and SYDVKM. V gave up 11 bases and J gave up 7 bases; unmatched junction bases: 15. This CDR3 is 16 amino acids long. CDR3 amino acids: CAGGTGGARATQPQHF. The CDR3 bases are TGTGCCGGGGGGACAGGGGGCGCGAGGGCGACCCAGCCCCAGCATTTT. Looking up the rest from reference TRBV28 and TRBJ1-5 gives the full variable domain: DVKVTQSSRYLVKRTGEKVFLECVQDMDHENMFWYRQDPGLGLRLIYFSYDVKMKEKGDIPEGYSVSREKKERFSLILESASTNQTSMYLCAGGTGGARATQPQHFGDGTRLSIL.

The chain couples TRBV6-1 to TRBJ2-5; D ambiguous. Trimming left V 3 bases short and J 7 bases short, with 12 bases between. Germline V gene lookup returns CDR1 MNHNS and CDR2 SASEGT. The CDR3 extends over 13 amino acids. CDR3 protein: CASSEFMSGTQYF. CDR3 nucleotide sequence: TGTGCCAGCAGTGAGTTCATGAGTGGGACCCAGTACTTC.

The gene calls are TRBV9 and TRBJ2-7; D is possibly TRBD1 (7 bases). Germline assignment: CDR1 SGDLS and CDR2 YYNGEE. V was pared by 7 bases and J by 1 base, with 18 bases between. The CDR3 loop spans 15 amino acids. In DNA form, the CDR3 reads TGTGCCAGCGGGAGGACAGGCGATAAATCCTACGAGCAGTACTTC. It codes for CASGRTGDKSYEQYF.